This T cell receptor beta chain was found in a study of blood T cells in healthy people across ages. Study-level results: Investigators treated diversity estimates from one million T cells as underestimates.

The CDR3 consists of 12 residues. Per the germline V gene, CDR1 is DFQATT and CDR2 is SNEGSKA (reference sequence). V lost 6 bases to trimming and J lost 0 bases, with 9 bases between them. Next came a second PCR, run for about 6 to 11 cycles, which used a sample-barcoded 5' primer along with a J-beta primer mix. Every molecule of cDNA carried a tag from a template-switch adaptor with 12 random nucleotides. TCRdb recomputed calls from the 5' RACE reads with MiXCR, one row per CDR3 protein. Here the sample spans approximately 800,000 distinct CDR3 sequences, roughly 35% being singletons. This clonotype was observed a handful of times. Antigen unknown.

This sequence was found in a man aged 18 to 30 in good health. The material sequenced was blood. V is TRBV20-1 and J is TRBJ2-7, with D perhaps TRBD1 (6 bases). CDR3 sequence (DNA): TGCAGTGCGAGACAGGTCTCCTACGAGCAGTACTTC. Translated: CSARQVSYEQYF.